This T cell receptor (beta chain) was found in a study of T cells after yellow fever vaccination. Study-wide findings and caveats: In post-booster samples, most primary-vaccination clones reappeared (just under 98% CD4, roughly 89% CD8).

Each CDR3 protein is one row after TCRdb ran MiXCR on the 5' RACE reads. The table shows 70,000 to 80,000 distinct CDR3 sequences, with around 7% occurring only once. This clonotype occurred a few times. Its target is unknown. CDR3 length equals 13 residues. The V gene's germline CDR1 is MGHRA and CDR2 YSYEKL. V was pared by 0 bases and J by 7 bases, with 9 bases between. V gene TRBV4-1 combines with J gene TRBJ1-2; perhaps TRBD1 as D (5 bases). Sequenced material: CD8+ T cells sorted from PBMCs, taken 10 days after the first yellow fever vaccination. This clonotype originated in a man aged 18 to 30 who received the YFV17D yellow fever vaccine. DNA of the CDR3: TGCGCCAGCAGCCAAGATCAGGGACTTGGCTACACCTTC. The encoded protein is CASSQDQGLGYTF.